This T cell receptor beta chain is from a study of response to subunit inactivated influenza vaccine. The study, taken as a whole, reports: Few new T cells, the authors suggested, are recruited by each seasonal influenza vaccination.

Germline values: CDR1 LGHDT, CDR2 YNNKEL (reference sequence). V was trimmed by 8 bases and J by 4 bases, leaving 10 bases between them. This CDR3 has 12 amino acids. About this clonotype: Its antigen is undetermined.

Using its own MiXCR run on the RT-PCR reads, TCRdb lists one record per CDR3 protein. The sample includes 800,000 to 1,000,000 distinct CDR3 sequences, roughly 20% of them seen just once. The sample here was PBMCs from blood, taken about 5 days after vaccination. The chain employs TRBV3-1 and TRBJ2-3, with no clear D. This sequence originates from a man in his fifties or sixties who received an inactivated influenza vaccine. CDR3 coding DNA: TGTGCCAGCGTCGGCCGCCCAGATACGCAGTATTTT. The encoded protein is CASVGRPDTQYF.